Following are 10 T cell receptor beta chains from one sample sequenced in a study of shared clonotypes between healthy human individuals. Using immunoSEQ multiplex PCR, the repertoire was profiled, and TCRdb retains in-frame clones only, with some absent. This table has roughly 300,000 clones, 87% appearing once. Sequencing was performed on memory CD8+ T cells sorted from blood. Specified subset: CD45RO+ cells pooled with CCR7-negative TemRA cells. These receptors were taken from a man younger than 35 in good health.

The chain combines TRBV6-1 with TRBJ2-2, with 9 nucleotides matching TRBD2. CDR1 is MNHNS and CDR2 is SASEGT in the germline V gene. The CDR3 runs 18 residues. J lost 1 base, V lost 4 bases, and 10 bases had no gene match. CDR3: CASSVIAGEGLNTGELFF. CDR3 DNA sequence: TGTGCCAGCAGTGTTATAGCGGGAGAAGGGTTGAACACCGGGGAGCTGTTTTTT.

The J gene is TRBJ2-3, the V gene TRBV27, with TRBD1 matching 8 bases. The J segment lost 8 bases and the V segment lost 4 bases, leaving 5 bases of the junction unmatched. Germline CDR1 is MNHEY and CDR2 is SMNVEV (reference sequence). The CDR3 contains 13 residues. CDR3 sequence reads: CASSSDTGGTQYF. The CDR3 bases are TGTGCCAGCAGTTCGGATACAGGGGGTACGCAGTATTTT.

This clone appeared a single time. The V gene is TRBV19, the J gene TRBJ1-4; possible D gene TRBD1, 5 bases. V lost 5 bases and J 5 bases, leaving 18 bases between the germline ends. Germline V CDR1 and CDR2: LNHDA, SQIVND (reference sequence). This CDR3 is built from 16 residues. The CDR3 region is CASSPASGRLNEKLFF. The DNA for the CDR3 is TGTGCCAGTAGTCCAGCCTCGGGACGGCTCAATGAAAAACTGTTTTTT.

The chain uses TRBV11-2 and TRBJ2-5; TRBD2 matches at 8 bases. CDR1 and CDR2 from the germline V gene are SGHAT and FQNNGV. J gave up 5 bases and V 5 bases, and 13 bases lay outside the gene matches. The CDR3 runs to 16 residues. The CDR3 sequence: CASSPPMGLEKETQYF. The CDR3 DNA sequence: TGTGCCAGCAGCCCGCCGATGGGACTAGAGAAGGAGACCCAGTACTTC.

The J gene is TRBJ1-1, the V gene TRBV28; the D gene is possibly TRBD1 (6 bases). CDR3 length: 14 amino acids. V was cut by 2 bases and J by 6 bases, with 13 bases left in between. The germline V gene encodes CDR1 MDHEN and CDR2 SYDVKM. This CDR3 reads CASSLRDKWSEAFF. In nucleotides, the CDR3 is TGTGCCAGCAGTTTACGGGACAAGTGGTCTGAAGCTTTCTTT.

This clone was counted a single time. V and J are TRBV7-9 and TRBJ2-3, with D hard to call. The CDR3 length is 15 residues. CDR1 is SEHNR, CDR2 FQNEAQ, per germline (reference sequence). V gave up 4 bases and J gave up 0 bases, with 11 bases separating them. The CDR3 region is CASSSITGSTDTQYF. The CDR3 DNA reads as TGTGCCAGCAGCTCAATAACGGGTAGCACAGATACGCAGTATTTT.

The J gene is TRBJ2-3, the V gene TRBV5-6; 9 bases are a match to TRBD2. Germline values: CDR1 SGHDT, CDR2 YYEEEE. V was clipped by 3 bases and J by 2 bases; unmatched bases: 7. The CDR3 covers 16 residues. CDR3 DNA sequence: TGTGCCAGCAGCTGGAAATCTAGCGGGGACACAGATACGCAGTATTTT. It is translated as CASSWKSSGDTDTQYF.

CDR3 amino acids: CASSLSGELFF. DNA of the CDR3: TGTGCCAGCAGCTTATCCGGGGAGCTGTTTTTT. The J gene is TRBJ2-2, the V gene TRBV7-9; D is uncertain. Germline assignment: CDR1 SEHNR and CDR2 FQNEAQ (reference sequence). The CDR3 is 11 amino acids. Trimming shortened V by 2 bases and J by 6 bases, and 1 base separated the two germline ends.

J is TRBJ1-4 and V is TRBV2; weak D call: TRBD1 (5 bases). The CDR3 extends over 17 amino acids. The V gene's germline CDR1 is SNHLY and CDR2 FYNNEI. V gave up 2 bases and J gave up 3 bases, with 16 bases separating them. The CDR3 DNA sequence: TGTGCCAGCAGTGAATGGGGTCAGGGAATACCTAATGAAAAACTGTTTTTT. It specifies CASSEWGQGIPNEKLFF. Together with reference TRBV2 and TRBJ1-4, the CDR3 gives the full variable domain: EPEVTQTPSHQVTQMGQEVILRCVPISNHLYFYWYRQILGQKVEFLVSFYNNEISEKSEIFDDQFSVERPDGSNFTLKIRSTKLEDSAMYFCASSEWGQGIPNEKLFFGSGTQLSVL.

The rearrangement links TRBV7-2 to TRBJ2-2; D possibly uses TRBD1 or TRBD2 (6 bases each). Trimming removed 0 bases from V and 5 bases from J, with 10 bases in between. The CDR3 is 15 amino acids. Germline CDR1 SGHTA, CDR2 FQGNSA. CDR3 in amino acids: CASSLAGGGTGELFF. In DNA, the CDR3 is TGTGCCAGCAGCTTAGCCGGGGGCGGGACCGGGGAGCTGTTTTTT. The variable domain in full, completed from reference TRBV7-2 and TRBJ2-2, reads GAGVSQSPSNKVTEKGKDVELRCDPISGHTALYWYRQSLGQGLEFLIYFQGNSAPDKSGLPSDRFSAERTGGSVSTLTIQRTQQEDSAVYLCASSLAGGGTGELFFGEGSRLTVL.